This note documents a single T cell receptor beta chain sequence. What it recognizes is unknown. The germline V gene has CDR1 LNHNV and CDR2 YYDKDF (reference sequence). This CDR3 has 14 amino acids. Trimming removed 8 bases at V and 2 bases at J, with 13 bases between. The data were taken from a study of OX40 agonist ivuxolimab in advanced cancers. Study details: Patients received the agonistic anti-OX40 (CD134) antibody ivuxolimab. Each dose-escalation patient presented with hepatocellular carcinoma, melanoma, renal cell or head and neck cancer. Study-wide results and limits: Circulating CD4+ and CD8+ T cells showed clonal expansion by week 6 at 0.1 to 3.0 mg/kg. Undetermined was the antigen specificity of the expanded peripheral T cells.

Only in-frame clones appear in the TCRdb table, and some are missing; sequencing was by immunoSEQ multiplex PCR. Among around 76,000 clones, around 86% were seen once, and the ten largest hold 2.5% to 3%. The genes are TRBV15 and TRBJ2-1; D might be TRBD1 (6 bases). The sample here was CD4+ or CD8+ T cells sorted from blood, taken in a trial of the OX40 agonist ivuxolimab. The origin of this receptor is an adult with an advanced solid tumor such as melanoma, head and neck, liver or kidney cancer. CDR3 sequence (DNA): TGTGCCACCGCGAGACAGGATACCTACAATGAGCAGTTCTTC. Translating it yields CATARQDTYNEQFF. Looking up the rest from reference TRBV15 and TRBJ2-1 gives the full variable domain: DAMVIQNPRYQVTQFGKPVTLSCSQTLNHNVMYWYQQKSSQAPKLLFHYYDKDFNNEADTPDNFQSRRPNTSFCFLDIRSPGLGDTAMYLCATARQDTYNEQFFGPGTRLTVL.